This TCR beta chain originates from a study of blood T cell repertoires in COVID-19. Across the study: The samples span acute and convalescent COVID-19 from the United States, Italy and Spain.

As handled by the study authors: Quantification of nucleated cells was approximated via reference gene primer amplification. Produced via immunoSEQ multiplex PCR; TCRdb's table is partial and in-frame only. V and J calls and clone size are given by that table; D and trimming were obtained from the DNA. The table records around 200,000 clones, 85% of them present only once. Germline V gene lookup returns CDR1 SGHNT and CDR2 YENEEA. This CDR3 spans 14 amino acids. V lost 2 bases, J lost 8 bases, and 14 bases lay in between. The gene calls are TRBV11-3 and TRBJ2-3; tentative D call: TRBD2 (6 bases). The receptor's source is a person aged 70 to 85 with COVID-19, enrolled during active disease. The sequenced sample consisted of peripheral blood. This CDR3 is CASSLSQPEGTQYF. The CDR3 DNA reads TGTGCCAGCAGCTTATCCCAGCCGGAGGGTACGCAGTATTTT. Complete variable domain (other parts from reference TRBV11-3 and TRBJ2-3): EAGVVQSPRYKIIEKKQPVAFWCNPISGHNTLYWYLQNLGQGPELLIRYENEEAVDDSQLPKDRFSAERLKGVDSTLKIQPAELGDSAVYLCASSLSQPEGTQYFGPGTRLTVL.